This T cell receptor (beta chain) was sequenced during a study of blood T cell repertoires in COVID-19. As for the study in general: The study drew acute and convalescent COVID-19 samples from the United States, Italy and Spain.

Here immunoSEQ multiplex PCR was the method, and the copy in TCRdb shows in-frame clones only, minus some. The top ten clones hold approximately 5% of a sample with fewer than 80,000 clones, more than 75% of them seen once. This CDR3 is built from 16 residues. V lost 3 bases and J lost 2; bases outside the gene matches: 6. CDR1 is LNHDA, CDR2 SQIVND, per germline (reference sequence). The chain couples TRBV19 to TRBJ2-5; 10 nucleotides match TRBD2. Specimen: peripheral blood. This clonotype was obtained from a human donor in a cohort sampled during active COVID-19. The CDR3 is CASSIGPAGGQETQYF. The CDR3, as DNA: TGTGCCAGTAGTATTGGACCAGCGGGGGGGCAAGAGACCCAGTACTTC.